The source of this T cell receptor beta chain is a study of blood T cell repertoires in COVID-19. Study-level background: Acute-phase and convalescent COVID-19 samples originated in the United States, Italy and Spain. In each case, the material was cDNA or gDNA derived from T cells, B-cell-depleted T cells, or PBMCs.

This clone was seen only once. The authors' processing: Reference gene primer amplification gave estimated nucleated cell counts. Sequencing was performed with immunoSEQ multiplex PCR; in TCRdb, only in-frame clones are kept and a portion is missing. The V and J calls and clone size are taken from that table; D and trimming were inferred from the DNA. The sample contains 200,000 to 250,000 clones, 70% to 85% of which appear only once. Sequencing used peripheral blood. The TCR comes from a human donor in a cohort sampled during active COVID-19.

CDR3 protein: CASSHGQGRTDTQYF. Here the CDR3 DNA reads TGTGCCAGCAGCCACGGACAGGGTCGCACAGATACGCAGTATTTT. V gene TRBV27 combines with J gene TRBJ2-3; TRBD1 agrees at 8 bases. This CDR3 region has 15 residues. The ends lost 6 bases at V and 1 base at J; junction bases unmatched: 6. Germline CDR1 and CDR2: MNHEY and SMNVEV (reference sequence).